A selection of T cell receptor beta chains follows, all from one sample in a study of shared clonotypes between healthy human individuals. The table came from immunoSEQ multiplex PCR; TCRdb's copy has only in-frame clones and leaves some out. Among roughly 2,000,000 clones listed, approximately 95% were seen once. Sequencing was done on a sample of naive CD8+ T cells sorted from blood. The receptors shown here come from a man younger than 35 in good health. Both conserved end residues are part of each CDR3. The D gene is left open where the match is weak. The size entry is marked missing in some rows and otherwise reads once, few, many or a size class.

TRBJ2-2,.,.,TRBV18,CAARGTTNTGELFF,TGTGCCGCCCGAGGGACAACCAACACCGGGGAGCTGTTTTTT
TRBJ2-3,.,.,TRBV2,CASLTATDTQYF,TGTGCCAGCTTAACAGCAACAGATACGCAGTATTTT
TRBJ2-7,.,.,TRBV27,CASSWAAEKYEQYF,TGTGCCAGCAGTTGGGCAGCGGAGAAATACGAGCAGTACTTC
TRBJ2-7,.,.,TRBV5-5,CASSLQDGYEQYF,TGTGCCAGCAGCTTGCAAGATGGTTACGAGCAGTACTTC
TRBJ2-1,.,once,TRBV2,CASSLMVYNEQFF,TGTGCCAGCAGCTTAATGGTCTACAATGAGCAGTTCTTC
TRBJ2-3,TRBD1,.,TRBV27,CASSLEPGQGADTQYF,TGTGCCAGCAGTTTAGAACCGGGACAGGGAGCAGATACGCAGTATTTT
TRBJ2-2,TRBD1,.,TRBV5-4,CASSLQGAGTGELFF,TGTGCCAGCAGCTTGCAGGGGGCAGGTACCGGGGAGCTGTTTTTT
TRBJ2-7,.,.,TRBV9,CASSTLEGAHNEQYF,TGTGCCAGCAGCACCTTGGAGGGGGCGCATAACGAGCAGTACTTC
TRBJ2-5,.,.,TRBV6-1,CASSEGVRGLQETQYF,TGTGCCAGCAGTGAAGGGGTCCGGGGGCTCCAAGAGACCCAGTACTTC
TRBJ2-7,.,.,TRBV6-5,CASSILSGSYEQYF,TGTGCCAGCAGCATACTTAGCGGATCCTACGAGCAGTACTTC
TRBJ1-5,.,.,TRBV19,CASSWSNQPQHF,TGTGCCAGTAGTTGGAGCAATCAGCCCCAGCATTTT
TRBJ1-2,TRBD1,.,TRBV5-6,CASRSGTALYGYTF,TGTGCCAGCAGGTCCGGGACAGCCCTCTATGGCTACACCTTC
TRBJ2-3,.,.,TRBV9,CASSRLTTDTQYF,TGTGCCAGCAGCAGACTAACCACAGATACGCAGTATTTT
TRBJ1-1,.,few,TRBV7-2,CASSPTWNTEAFF,TGTGCCAGCAGCCCGACATGGAACACTGAAGCTTTCTTT
TRBJ2-2,TRBD2,once,TRBV28,CASSFLAGGTGELFF,TGTGCCAGCAGTTTTCTAGCGGGGGGCACCGGGGAGCTGTTTTTT
TRBJ1-5,.,few,TRBV7-8,CASSRLQGTGQPQHF,TGTGCCAGCAGCCGTCTTCAGGGGACGGGTCAGCCCCAGCATTTT
TRBJ2-3,.,.,TRBV5-6,CASSLGGSGLSTDTQYF,TGTGCCAGCAGCTTAGGGGGTAGCGGATTGAGCACAGATACGCAGTATTTT
TRBJ2-1,TRBD2,.,TRBV13,CASSLGLAGGGTYNEQFF,TGTGCCAGCAGCCTCGGCCTAGCGGGAGGTGGAACCTACAATGAGCAGTTCTTC
TRBJ2-3,TRBD1,.,TRBV5-1,CASSLGQGAGTDTQYF,TGCGCCAGCAGCTTGGGTCAGGGGGCGGGCACAGATACGCAGTATTTT
TRBJ2-7,TRBD2,.,TRBV7-2,CASSQHGGGSYEQYF,TGTGCCAGCAGCCAGCATGGGGGGGGTTCCTACGAGCAGTACTTC
TRBJ2-7,TRBD2,.,TRBV29-1,CSVEDGGSYEQYF,TGCAGCGTTGAGGACGGCGGGAGCTACGAGCAGTACTTC
TRBJ1-1,.,.,TRBV7-9,CASSLVPEAFF,TGTGCCAGCAGCTTAGTCCCTGAAGCTTTCTTT
TRBJ2-3,.,.,TRBV28,CASSFRWLTDTQYF,TGTGCCAGCAGTTTCCGATGGCTCACAGATACGCAGTATTTT
TRBJ2-1,.,.,TRBV29-1,CSVMTGHSYNEQFF,TGCAGCGTAATGACAGGTCACTCCTACAATGAGCAGTTCTTC
TRBJ2-2,.,.,TRBV5-4,CASSLSRGNGELFF,TGTGCCAGCAGCTTGTCAAGGGGAAACGGGGAGCTGTTTTTT
TRBJ2-7,TRBD1,.,TRBV11-3,CASGTGDSYEQYF,TGTGCCAGCGGGACAGGGGACTCCTACGAGCAGTACTTC
TRBJ1-3,.,once,TRBV30,CAWSGTGTAGNTIYF,TGTGCCTGGAGTGGAACAGGGACGGCTGGAAACACCATATATTTT
TRBJ1-1,.,.,TRBV7-9,CASSLMTEEAFF,TGTGCCAGCAGCTTAATGACAGAGGAAGCTTTCTTT
TRBJ2-5,TRBD1,.,TRBV4-1,CASSQDMWDRGQETQYF,TGCGCCAGCAGCCAAGATATGTGGGACAGGGGGCAGGAGACCCAGTACTTC
TRBJ1-4,.,.,TRBV29-1,CSVEGYGLATNEKLFF,TGCAGCGTTGAAGGCTACGGGCTTGCAACTAATGAAAAACTGTTTTTT
TRBJ2-3,TRBD2,.,TRBV7-9,CASSFLAGGPADTQYF,TGTGCCAGCAGCTTCTTAGCGGGGGGGCCCGCAGATACGCAGTATTTT
TRBJ2-7,.,.,TRBV7-8,CASSSRIGSNSYEQYF,TGTGCCAGCAGCTCCCGTATAGGTTCGAACTCCTACGAGCAGTACTTC
TRBJ1-2,.,.,TRBV5-1,CASSSEDRREGYTF,TGCGCCAGCAGCTCGGAAGACAGGAGGGAAGGCTACACCTTC
TRBJ2-7,TRBD2,.,TRBV6-1,CASSETRREALSYEQYF,TGTGCCAGCAGTGAAACTCGGCGGGAGGCCCTCTCCTACGAGCAGTACTTC
TRBJ2-3,TRBD2,.,TRBV7-9,CASSSSGASTDTQYF,TGTGCCAGCAGCTCTAGCGGGGCTAGCACAGATACGCAGTATTTT
TRBJ1-1,TRBD1,.,TRBV30,CAGGQGMNTEAFF,TGTGCCGGCGGACAGGGAATGAACACTGAAGCTTTCTTT
TRBJ2-3,TRBD2,.,TRBV7-9,CASSGRGNTDTQYF,TGTGCCAGCAGTGGGCGGGGGAACACAGATACGCAGTATTTT
TRBJ2-5,TRBD2,.,TRBV13,CASSLRGGQETQYF,TGTGCCAGCAGCTTGCGGGGAGGGCAAGAGACCCAGTACTTC
TRBJ1-4,.,.,TRBV28,CASSSWTEGAEKLFF,TGTGCCAGCAGCAGTTGGACAGAAGGAGCTGAAAAACTGTTTTTT
TRBJ2-7,TRBD1,.,TRBV7-2,CASSLGWTGVGEQYF,TGTGCCAGCAGCTTAGGTTGGACAGGGGTGGGGGAGCAGTACTTC
TRBJ2-7,TRBD1,once,TRBV5-1,CASSLLDRAYEQYF,TGCGCCAGCAGCTTACTAGACAGGGCCTACGAGCAGTACTTC
TRBJ2-7,TRBD1,.,TRBV27,CASSPWTGDEQYF,TGTGCCAGCAGTCCGTGGACAGGGGACGAGCAGTACTTC
TRBJ2-7,.,.,TRBV9,CASSQEASYEQYF,TGTGCCAGCAGCCAAGAGGCATCCTACGAGCAGTACTTC
TRBJ1-4,TRBD1,.,TRBV6-7,CASSYGDSGVNEKLFF,TGTGCCAGCAGTTACGGGGACAGTGGGGTAAATGAAAAACTGTTTTTT
TRBJ2-1,.,.,TRBV28,CASSSEGNEQFF,TGTGCCAGCAGTTCGGAGGGCAATGAGCAGTTCTTC
TRBJ2-5,.,once,TRBV9,CASSARGETQYF,TGTGCCAGCAGCGCCCGAGGGGAGACCCAGTACTTC
TRBJ1-2,.,.,TRBV10-1,CASSVGPTYGYTF,TGCGCCAGCAGCGTCGGGCCGACCTATGGCTACACCTTC
TRBJ2-7,.,.,TRBV7-6,CASSPTVSSYEQYF,TGTGCCAGCAGCCCGACGGTGAGCTCCTACGAGCAGTACTTC
TRBJ1-5,.,.,TRBV6-1,CASSEQGWPYSNQPQHF,TGTGCCAGCAGTGAACAGGGTTGGCCTTATAGCAATCAGCCCCAGCATTTT
TRBJ1-6,TRBD1,.,TRBV7-9,CASSLLPGQDRNSPLHF,TGTGCCAGCAGCCTACTCCCGGGACAGGATCGTAATTCACCCCTCCACTTT
TRBJ2-7,.,.,TRBV6-1,CASSAWTRDHGYEQYF,TGTGCCAGCAGTGCCTGGACCAGGGATCACGGCTACGAGCAGTACTTC
TRBJ1-1,.,.,TRBV13,CASSFGAMGTEAFF,TGTGCCAGCAGCTTCGGGGCCATGGGCACTGAAGCTTTCTTT
TRBJ1-1,.,.,TRBV4-1,CASSPPGGNTEAFF,TGCGCCAGCAGCCCTCCCGGGGGGAACACTGAAGCTTTCTTT
TRBJ1-2,TRBD1,.,TRBV4-3,CASSLDRGRDYGYTF,TGCGCCAGCAGCCTCGACAGGGGAAGAGACTATGGCTACACCTTC